Below are 21 T cell receptor beta chains sequenced from a single sample in a study of CD8+ T cells in alopecia areata. Described treatment: oral pan-JAK inhibitor, 5-10 mg twice daily. RNA, once extracted, was reverse transcribed into cDNA for use as the sequencing template. Method: immunoSEQ multiplex PCR; TCRdb's copy keeps in-frame clones and lacks some. The sample carries approximately 140,000 clones, around four fifths recorded once. The sequences come from CD8+ T cells sorted from blood, collected at week 4, from a patient treated with tofacitinib. Receptor source: a human donor with alopecia areata.

Here the CDR3 DNA reads TGTGCCAGCAGCCAGATCCGGGACAGGGTTGAGACCCAGTACTTC. Protein sequence: CASSQIRDRVETQYF. This chain uses TRBV7-8 with TRBJ2-5; 9 nucleotides match TRBD1. The CDR3 is made up of 15 amino acids. Germline V gene sequence: CDR1 SGHVS, CDR2 FQNEAQ. V shed 5 bases and J 5 bases; nucleotides not matched to a gene: 9.

The chain joins TRBV29-1 to TRBJ1-2; D is unclear. The CDR3 runs to 11 residues. Trimming cost V 2 bases and J 3 bases, with 4 bases left between them. Germline V gene data show CDR1 as SQVTM and CDR2 as ANQGSEA. CDR3 DNA sequence: TGCAGCGTTGAATGGGACTATGGCTACACCTTC. Translated: CSVEWDYGYTF.

The V gene is TRBV30, the J gene TRBJ2-5; maybe TRBD1 (6 bases). Gene TRBJ2-7 matches the end of the DNA better, so the J call may be wrong. The length of the CDR3 is 16 residues. CDR1 and CDR2 (germline): GTSNPN, SVGIG (reference sequence). As DNA, the CDR3 is TGTGCCTGGAGTGGTGGTACAGGGTCAAGCTCCTACGAGCAGTACTTC. This sequence encodes CAWSGGTGSSSYEQYF.

This clone was counted only a few times. The rearrangement uses TRBV5-6 and TRBJ2-3; 8 bases match TRBD1. The CDR3 has 16 amino acids. The V gene end was trimmed by 1 base and the J gene end by 6 bases; junction bases not matched to a gene: 10. Germline V gives CDR1 SGHDT, CDR2 YYEEEE. CDR3 sequence: CASSLLARGLSDTQYF. CDR3 coding DNA: TGTGCCAGCAGCTTGTTGGCCAGGGGGCTATCCGATACGCAGTATTTT.

The rearrangement uses TRBV7-6 and TRBJ2-6; 10 positions agree with TRBD1. Germline V gene lookup returns CDR1 SGHVS and CDR2 FNYEAQ. The junction had 9 bases not matched to a gene; V was cut back by 4 bases and J by 0 bases. This CDR3 contains 19 residues. The CDR3 protein is CASSSTDRGIFSGANVLTF. CDR3 DNA sequence: TGTGCCAGCAGCTCAACGGACAGGGGGATATTCTCTGGGGCCAACGTCCTGACTTTC.

This clone was seen a few times. The chain is built from TRBV4-1 and TRBJ2-3; D uncertain. V lost 5 bases to trimming and J lost 0 bases, with 6 bases between them. This CDR3 has 13 residues. Per the germline V gene, CDR1 is MGHRA and CDR2 is YSYEKL. CDR3 in DNA: TGCGCCAGCAGCGGGGAAAGCACAGATACGCAGTATTTT. This translates into CASSGESTDTQYF.

The chain recombines TRBV5-4 with TRBJ2-1; maybe TRBD1 (6 bases). Germline V gives CDR1 SGHNT, CDR2 YYREEE (reference sequence). The V end was cut by 2 bases, the J end by 3 bases, with 9 bases between. CDR3 length: 14 amino acids. This CDR3 reads CASSLPDSYNEQFF. CDR3 in DNA: TGTGCCAGCAGCTTACCGGACAGCTACAATGAGCAGTTCTTC.

The genes are TRBV5-4 and TRBJ2-7; 9 nucleotides line up with TRBD2. The CDR3 consists of 15 residues. J gave up 7 bases and V 3 bases, and 11 bases lay outside the gene matches. Germline V CDR1 and CDR2: SGHNT, YYREEE (reference sequence). The CDR3 here is CASSSSGGPIGEQYF. In nucleotides, the CDR3 is TGTGCCAGCAGCTCGAGCGGGGGGCCCATTGGGGAGCAGTACTTC.

This chain joins TRBV15 and TRBJ1-1; TRBD1 agrees at 9 bases. CDR3 length: 16 residues. Germline CDR1 is LNHNV and CDR2 is YYDKDF (reference sequence). The ends lost 5 bases at V and 4 bases at J; junction bases unmatched: 11. In DNA form, the CDR3 reads TGTGCCACCAGCGGGGGACAGGGAAGGTCGGTCACTGAAGCTTTCTTT. This codes for CATSGGQGRSVTEAFF.

The chain recombines TRBV14 with TRBJ2-7, with D possibly being TRBD1 (5 bases). The CDR3 contains 14 residues. Trimming left V 4 bases short and J 3 bases short, with 13 bases between. Per germline, CDR1 SGHDN and CDR2 FVKESK. CDR3 sequence (DNA): TGTGCCAGCAGCCGACCGGACACTGGCTACGAGCAGTACTTC. Translating it yields CASSRPDTGYEQYF.

This chain connects TRBV6-5 to TRBJ2-5; 7 bases are a match to TRBD1. V was clipped by 0 bases and J by 2 bases; unmatched bases: 3. CDR3 length: 15 residues. CDR1 is MNHEY, CDR2 SVGAGI, per germline. In DNA, the CDR3 is TGTGCCAGCAGTTACTCCCGGACAGGACAAGAGACCCAGTACTTC. Its protein product is CASSYSRTGQETQYF.

This sequence joins TRBV4-3 and TRBJ2-7; D gene unclear. V lost 1 base and J 2 bases, leaving 9 bases between the germline ends. Germline values: CDR1 LGHNA, CDR2 YSLEER. This CDR3 has 14 residues. CDR3 coding DNA: TGCGCCAGCAGCCAAGTTGTCGACACCTACGAGCAGTACTTC. Its protein product is CASSQVVDTYEQYF.

The chain uses TRBV9 and TRBJ2-5; tentative D call: TRBD1 (5 bases). Trimming left V 4 bases short and J 2 bases short, with 9 bases between. Germline-derived CDR1 and CDR2 are SGDLS and YYNGEE. CDR3 length: 13 amino acids. CDR3 sequence: CASSPTAQETQYF. The CDR3, as DNA: TGTGCCAGCAGCCCGACAGCGCAAGAGACCCAGTACTTC.

The chain links TRBV5-6 to TRBJ2-1, with D hard to call. With 4 bases removed from V and 0 bases from J, the gap between germline ends came to 5 bases. This CDR3 is 13 amino acids long. Germline CDR1 SGHDT, CDR2 YYEEEE. This CDR3 reads CASSNTSYNEQFF. The CDR3 DNA is TGTGCCAGCAGCAATACCTCCTACAATGAGCAGTTCTTC.

For this clone: Other DNA variants within this sample encode the same CDR3. This chain connects TRBV9 to TRBJ2-2; D is uncertain. Trimming removed 1 base from V and 5 bases from J, with 6 bases in between. There are 13 residues in the CDR3. CDR1 and CDR2 from the germline V gene are SGDLS and YYNGEE. The chain's CDR3 is CASSVTGTGELFF. The DNA of the CDR3 is TGTGCCAGCAGCGTAACGGGTACCGGGGAGCTGTTTTTT.

The chain recombines TRBV4-3 with TRBJ2-1; 8 bases map to TRBD2. Germline CDR1 reads LGHNA; CDR2 reads YSLEER. Unmatched junction bases numbered 6, after V lost 0 bases and J lost 5 bases. This CDR3 has 16 amino acids. CDR3 nucleotides: TGCGCCAGCAGCCAAGACCGGGGGACTAGGAACAATGAGCAGTTCTTC. Translated: CASSQDRGTRNNEQFF.

This clone was observed a single time. V gene TRBV25-1 combines with J gene TRBJ2-5, with TRBD2 as a possible D gene (6 bases). V lost 7 bases, J lost 1 base, and 13 bases lay in between. Germline CDR1 and CDR2: MGHDK and SYGVNS. The CDR3 totals 14 residues. CDR3 coding DNA: TGTGCCAGCACCACTCGGGACTTCCAAGAGACCCAGTACTTC. It yields the protein CASTTRDFQETQYF. Using reference TRBV25-1 and TRBJ2-5 for the parts outside the CDR3, the full variable domain is EADIYQTPRYLVIGTGKKITLECSQTMGHDKMYWYQQDPGMELHLIHYSYGVNSTEKGDLSSESTVSRIRTEHFPLTLESARPSHTSQYLCASTTRDFQETQYFGPGTRLLVL.

The V call is TRBV4-1, the J call TRBJ2-1; the D gene is possibly TRBD2 (6 bases). Trimming cost V 2 bases and J 3 bases, with 11 bases left between them. Germline values: CDR1 MGHRA, CDR2 YSYEKL. The CDR3 is made up of 15 amino acids. CDR3 protein: CASSQRLDYYNEQFF. The CDR3 DNA follows: TGCGCCAGCAGCCAACGACTAGACTACTACAATGAGCAGTTCTTC.

The rearrangement uses TRBV27 and TRBJ2-7; D assignment may be TRBD1 or TRBD2 (5 bases each). The CDR3 is 14 residues long. V was cut by 4 bases and J by 2 bases, with 12 bases left in between. Looked up from germline, CDR1 is MNHEY and CDR2 is SMNVEV (reference sequence). This CDR3 reads CASSSGTRAYEQYF. The DNA of the CDR3 is TGTGCCAGCAGTTCAGGGACGCGAGCCTACGAGCAGTACTTC.

The chain joins TRBV19 to TRBJ2-3; D is uncertain. Germline V CDR1 and CDR2: LNHDA, SQIVND (reference sequence). V shed 4 bases and J shed 6 bases, with 11 bases lying between them. This CDR3 region has 13 residues. CDR3 sequence reads: CASSRLGWDTQYF. CDR3 bases: TGTGCCAGTAGTAGGCTGGGCTGGGATACGCAGTATTTT.

This chain connects TRBV2 to TRBJ1-6; tentatively, D is TRBD1 (5 bases). There are 16 residues in the CDR3. Germline V gives CDR1 SNHLY, CDR2 FYNNEI. V lost 4 bases, J lost 0 bases, and 10 bases lay in between. As DNA, the CDR3 is TGTGCCAGCAGTGGTGCAGGGAGCTCCTATAATTCACCCCTCCACTTT. Translated, it gives CASSGAGSSYNSPLHF.